The 31 T cell receptor beta chains given below trace back to one sample, sequenced in a study of human T cells and chemical hapten exposure. This sample's time point: patch test 1, 2 weeks after DPC sensitization. Stated treatment: therapeutic diphenylcyclopropenone sensitization with weekly scalp DPC. Whole blood that had not been fractionated was the source of extracted total RNA. MiXCR was run by TCRdb on the RACE reads, yielding one entry per CDR3 protein. The sample holds about 35,000 distinct CDR3 sequences, 5.5% to 7.5% seen once. The sequenced sample was whole blood, obtained in connection with sensitization to the hapten diphenylcyclopropenone (DPC). The receptors derive from a woman aged 30 to 39 with alopecia areata. Some clones in this sample may be carry-over from other donors' samples.

This clonotype was seen only a few times. The chain combines TRBV19 with TRBJ1-2; 7 bases are shared with TRBD1. Unmatched junction bases numbered 15, after V lost 6 bases and J lost 8 bases. The CDR3 runs to 15 residues. Germline V lookup: CDR1 LNHDA, CDR2 SQIVND (reference sequence). As DNA, the CDR3 is TGTGCCAGTAGAAATCTCGACAGGGCCTTTTGGGGCTACACCTTC. It encodes CASRNLDRAFWGYTF. The full variable domain, rest sourced from reference TRBV19 and TRBJ1-2, is DGGITQSPKYLFRKEGQNVTLSCEQNLNHDAMYWYRQDPGQGLRLIYYSQIVNDFQKGDIAEGYSVSREKKESFPLTVTSAQKNPTAFYLCASRNLDRAFWGYTFGSGTRLTVV.

V is TRBV12-3 or TRBV12-4 and J is TRBJ2-3; a weak D match, TRBD2 (6 bases). V shed 5 bases and J shed 7 bases, with 10 bases lying between them. CDR3 length equals 12 residues. CDR3 loop: CASSIGGNTQYF. The CDR3 DNA reads as TGTGCCAGCAGTATTGGGGGGAATACGCAGTATTTT.

This clonotype was counted ten times or more. The V call is TRBV20-1, the J call TRBJ2-7, with D perhaps TRBD1 (7 bases). Trimming left V 6 bases short and J 6 bases short, with 18 bases between. Germline CDR1 DFQATT, CDR2 SNEGSKA (reference sequence). The CDR3 runs 13 residues. The DNA for the CDR3 is TGCAGTGCCTCGACAGGGAGGAGGGGCGAGCAGTACTTC. Amino acid sequence: CSASTGRRGEQYF.

In its sample, this clonotype was seen a few times. V gene TRBV6-2 or TRBV6-3 combines with J gene TRBJ2-3; D is perhaps TRBD1 (6 bases). Trimming took 6 bases from V and 4 from J, leaving 11 bases between them. Germline V CDR1 and CDR2: MNHEY, SVGEGT. The CDR3 has 13 amino acids. The CDR3 protein is CASRDRTADTQYF. CDR3 coding DNA: TGTGCCAGCAGGGACAGAACCGCAGATACGCAGTATTTT.

This clonotype was seen ten or more times. The rearrangement links TRBV18 to TRBJ1-2; TRBD1 is a possible D gene (6 bases). Germline V gene lookup returns CDR1 KGHSH and CDR2 LQKENI. V lost 1 base to trimming and J lost 3 bases, with 18 bases between them. The CDR3 is 17 residues long. As DNA, the CDR3 is TGTGCCAGCTCACCACTAAAGACAGGCCCCAAGGACTATGGCTACACCTTC. Its translation: CASSPLKTGPKDYGYTF.

This clonotype was recorded a few times. The rearrangement uses TRBV6-2 or TRBV6-3 and TRBJ2-1; 11 positions agree with TRBD2. V lost 4 bases to trimming and J lost 8 bases; unmatched junction nucleotides: 16. This CDR3 is 18 amino acids long. The germline gives CDR1 MNHEY, CDR2 SVGEGT. The CDR3 sequence is CASSFSSGGTHGPDEQFF. For the CDR3, the DNA is TGTGCCAGCAGTTTTTCTAGCGGGGGGACCCATGGACCGGATGAGCAGTTCTTC.

This clonotype occurred a few times. The V call is TRBV20-1, the J call TRBJ2-2; D might be TRBD2 (6 bases). V was clipped by 3 bases and J by 4 bases, with 15 bases between them. The CDR3 sequence is 15 residues long. In germline, CDR1 is DFQATT, CDR2 SNEGSKA (reference sequence). CDR3 in amino acids: CSASRLGGATGELFF. The DNA for the CDR3 is TGCAGTGCTAGTCGGCTCGGGGGAGCCACCGGGGAGCTGTTTTTT.

V is TRBV3-1 and J is TRBJ2-7, with D hard to call. Per germline, CDR1 LGHDT and CDR2 YNNKEL (reference sequence). V lost 7 bases, J lost 0 bases, and 10 bases lay in between. This CDR3 has 13 residues. CDR3 coding DNA: TGTGCCAGCATGGATCGGAGCTCCTACGAGCAGTACTTC. Translated: CASMDRSSYEQYF.

The table lists this clonotype with many counts. The chain couples TRBV4-2 to TRBJ2-5; D gene uncertain. Per germline, CDR1 LGHNA and CDR2 YNFKEQ. The CDR3 totals 15 residues. Trimming left V 1 base short and J 5 bases short, with 14 bases between. The CDR3 nucleotides are TGTGCCAGCAGCCAAGCGGGTAACCCGGCCGAGACCCAGTACTTC. Translating it yields CASSQAGNPAETQYF.

This clonotype was counted only a few times. The V and J genes are TRBV2 and TRBJ2-7; the D is unclear. This CDR3 has 15 residues. V gave up 5 bases and J gave up 2 bases, with 16 bases separating them. Germline-derived CDR1 and CDR2 are SNHLY and FYNNEI. For the CDR3, the DNA is TGTGCCAGCAGTATAGTCCCGCCTCCCCCCTACGAGCAGTACTTC. Translation gives CASSIVPPPPYEQYF.

This clonotype was detected only a few times. J is TRBJ1-4 and V is TRBV6-2 or TRBV6-3; D ambiguous. The CDR3 length is 11 residues. Germline CDR1 MNHEY, CDR2 SVGEGT. The V end was cut by 3 bases, the J end by 8 bases, with 4 bases between. In DNA form, the CDR3 reads TGTGCCAGCAGTTATGGGGAAAAACTGTTTTTT. Its translation: CASSYGEKLFF.

This clonotype has at least ten counts. The chain joins TRBV7-8 to TRBJ2-3, with 8 bases that match TRBD1. The V gene's germline CDR1 is SGHVS and CDR2 FQNEAQ. J lost 5 bases, V lost 5 bases, and 6 bases had no gene match. The CDR3 consists of 14 residues. The CDR3 bases are TGTGCCAGCAGCCCGGACAGGGCGGGAGATACGCAGTATTTT. Its protein is CASSPDRAGDTQYF.

This clonotype was seen ten or more times. The chain uses TRBV27 and TRBJ2-2; TRBD2 matches 9 bases. The CDR3 extends over 17 amino acids. Looked up from germline, CDR1 is MNHEY and CDR2 is SMNVEV (reference sequence). Trimming took 5 bases from V and 4 from J; bases not matched to a gene: 11. In nucleotides, the CDR3 is TGTGCCAGCAGTCGAATGAGTAGCGGGGGAGCCACCGGGGAGCTGTTTTTT. Residues: CASSRMSSGGATGELFF.

This clonotype was seen at least ten times. The rearrangement links TRBV20-1 to TRBJ2-3, with 9 bases that match TRBD2. After removal of 3 bases from V and 3 bases from J, the junction contained 10 bases not matched to a gene. The CDR3 contains 16 residues. Germline CDR1 and CDR2: DFQATT and SNEGSKA (reference sequence). The CDR3 DNA follows: TGCAGTGCTAGGAGTGTGCGGGGGGGCAGGACAGATACGCAGTATTTT. Translation: CSARSVRGGRTDTQYF.

V is TRBV19 and J is TRBJ2-7; no definite D call. Germline assignment: CDR1 LNHDA and CDR2 SQIVND (reference sequence). Trimming removed 1 base at V and 2 bases at J, with 6 bases between. The length of the CDR3 is 13 residues. CDR3 residues: CASSIGLAYEQYF. In DNA, the CDR3 is TGTGCCAGTAGTATAGGCCTGGCCTACGAGCAGTACTTC.

In this sample, this clonotype turned up a few times. The V gene is TRBV7-8, the J gene TRBJ2-6; no clear D gene. Per the germline V gene, CDR1 is SGHVS and CDR2 is FQNEAQ. With 2 bases removed from V and 0 bases from J, the gap between germline ends came to 5 bases. The CDR3 contains 15 residues. The CDR3, as DNA: TGTGCCAGCAGCTTAAGCGACTCTGGGGCCAACGTCCTGACTTTC. Translating gives CASSLSDSGANVLTF.

The chain has TRBV6-2 or TRBV6-3 and TRBJ2-5; 10 bases match TRBD1. The CDR3 is 16 amino acids. Losses at the gene ends were 4 bases for V and 2 bases for J; bases not matched to a gene: 7. Per germline, CDR1 MNHEY and CDR2 SVGEGT. As DNA, the CDR3 is TGTGCCAGCAGTTCCCTGGACAGGGGGTTGCAAGAGACCCAGTACTTC. Its protein is CASSSLDRGLQETQYF.

The sample holds many counts of this clonotype. V usage is TRBV15 and J usage is TRBJ2-3; TRBD2 matches 9 bases. With V trimmed by 5 bases and J by 7 bases, 13 bases remained unmatched. The CDR3 has 16 residues. Germline CDR1 and CDR2: LNHNV and YYDKDF (reference sequence). The chain's CDR3 is CATSLGGGATVYTQYF. The CDR3 DNA is TGTGCCACCAGCCTGGGCGGGGGGGCAACTGTTTATACGCAGTATTTT.

This clonotype was found many times. The genes are TRBV20-1 and TRBJ2-1; 11 positions agree with TRBD2. Unmatched junction bases numbered 7, after V lost 5 bases and J lost 4 bases. CDR1 and CDR2 (germline): DFQATT, SNEGSKA (reference sequence). The CDR3 runs to 15 residues. CDR3 in amino acids: CSARKGTSGYNEQFF. The CDR3 DNA reads TGCAGTGCTCGAAAGGGGACTAGCGGTTACAATGAGCAGTTCTTC.

This chain connects TRBV20-1 to TRBJ2-1, with D possibly being TRBD1 or TRBD2 (6 bases each). Trimming left V 1 base short and J 7 bases short, with 14 bases between. Germline CDR1 reads DFQATT; CDR2 reads SNEGSKA (reference sequence). This CDR3 is 14 amino acids long. In DNA form, the CDR3 reads TGCAGTGCTAGAGTTCCGGGGGCGGAGAATGAGCAGTTCTTC. Residues: CSARVPGAENEQFF.

This clonotype was seen only a few times. CDR3 protein: CASSRDRGSDYTF. The CDR3 bases are TGTGCCAGCTCCCGGGACAGGGGGAGCGACTACACCTTC. The gene calls are TRBV7-2 and TRBJ1-2; TRBD1 agrees at 11 bases. Germline V gives CDR1 SGHTA, CDR2 FQGNSA. CDR3 length: 13 residues. V shed 8 bases, J shed 10 bases, and the junction held 9 bases outside the gene matches.

The chain employs TRBV3-1 and TRBJ2-3; no firm D call. The CDR3 has 13 amino acids. The V end lost 3 bases, the J end lost 3 bases, and 7 bases lay between the germline ends. Germline V lookup: CDR1 LGHDT, CDR2 YNNKEL (reference sequence). The CDR3 here is CASSHEKTDTQYF. In nucleotides, the CDR3 is TGTGCCAGCAGCCACGAGAAAACAGATACGCAGTATTTT.

The chain carries TRBV6-5 and TRBJ2-7; D is unclear. This CDR3 spans 14 amino acids. Germline lookup yields CDR1 MNHEY and CDR2 SVGAGI. Trimming pared 2 bases from V and 0 bases from J, leaving 8 bases between. In nucleotides, the CDR3 is TGTGCCAGCAGTTACGGACGGGCCTCCTACGAGCAGTACTTC. This translates into CASSYGRASYEQYF.

Only a few counts were recorded for this clonotype. V and J are TRBV5-6 and TRBJ2-5; the D call may be TRBD1 or TRBD2 (6 bases each). V lost 1 base and J 5 bases, leaving 21 bases between the germline ends. Germline V gene lookup returns CDR1 SGHDT and CDR2 YYEEEE. CDR3 length: 17 residues. The CDR3: CASSLYAFLVGGETQYF. In DNA, the CDR3 is TGTGCCAGCAGCTTGTACGCATTTCTAGTGGGGGGCGAGACCCAGTACTTC.

The chain links TRBV30 to TRBJ1-1; 10 bases agree with TRBD1. Per the germline V gene, CDR1 is GTSNPN and CDR2 is SVGIG (reference sequence). Unmatched junction bases numbered 7, after V lost 3 bases and J lost 6 bases. CDR3 length equals 14 residues. As DNA, the CDR3 is TGTGCCTGGAGCCTCGGGACAGGGGTATCTGAAGCTTTCTTT. Its protein product is CAWSLGTGVSEAFF.

A few counts support this clonotype. CDR3 nucleotides: TGCGCCAGCAGCCAAACCCCCCTCGATTCACCCCTCCACTTT. Protein: CASSQTPLDSPLHF. J is TRBJ1-6 and V is TRBV4-1; D remains ambiguous. CDR1 and CDR2 from the germline V gene are MGHRA and YSYEKL. V was pared by 2 bases and J by 8 bases, with 10 bases between. The CDR3 spans 14 residues.

This clonotype showed up just a few times. V is TRBV7-8 and J is TRBJ1-5, with 8 bases lining up with TRBD1. The CDR3 contains 17 residues. From germline, CDR1 is SGHVS and CDR2 FQNEAQ. V was pared by 2 bases and J by 5 bases, with 11 bases of the junction left unmatched. CDR3 protein: CASSLSVSGQDHQPQHF. The DNA of the CDR3 is TGTGCCAGCAGCTTATCTGTATCGGGACAGGACCATCAGCCCCAGCATTTT. Full variable domain (missing parts from reference TRBV7-8 and TRBJ1-5): GAGVSQSPRYKVAKRGQDVALRCDPISGHVSLFWYQQALGQGPEFLTYFQNEAQLDKSGLPSDRFFAERPEGSVSTLKIQRTQQEDSAVYLCASSLSVSGQDHQPQHFGDGTRLSIL.

This clonotype was found many times. CDR3 in amino acids: CASSGGAEGSPLHF. CDR3 nucleotide sequence: TGTGCCAGCAGCGGGGGGGCTGAGGGTTCACCCCTCCACTTT. The chain links TRBV11-2 to TRBJ1-6; a weak D match, TRBD1 (6 bases). Trimming took 5 bases from V and 9 from J, leaving 14 bases between them. The CDR3 loop spans 14 amino acids. From germline, CDR1 is SGHAT and CDR2 FQNNGV.

The V gene is TRBV5-6, the J gene TRBJ1-1, with D unresolved. This CDR3 contains 13 residues. Germline V gene data show CDR1 as SGHDT and CDR2 as YYEEEE. Trimming took off 0 bases at V and 1 base at J, with 4 bases between the two ends. CDR3 bases: TGTGCCAGCAGCTTGGATAAGAACACTGAAGCTTTCTTT. Translating gives CASSLDKNTEAFF.

This clonotype was picked up many times. V usage is TRBV7-2 and J usage is TRBJ2-5; D ambiguous. Germline assignment: CDR1 SGHTA and CDR2 FQGNSA. V lost 4 bases and J 5 bases, leaving 5 bases between the germline ends. The CDR3 runs 11 residues. Here the CDR3 reads CASSYWETQYF. The CDR3 coding sequence is TGTGCCAGCAGCTACTGGGAGACCCAGTACTTC.

This clonotype was found many times. The chain joins TRBV7-2 to TRBJ1-5, with D uncertain. Germline V gives CDR1 SGHTA, CDR2 FQGNSA. Trimming pared 3 bases from V and 2 bases from J, leaving 11 bases between. This CDR3 is 15 amino acids long. CDR3 coding DNA: TGTGCCAGCAGCTTTGGGGTCTTTGGCAATCAGCCCCAGCATTTT. The encoded protein is CASSFGVFGNQPQHF.